The clone carrying this T cell receptor beta chain came up many times. Other DNA sequences in the sample encode the same CDR3. This sample was included in a study of shared clonotypes between healthy human individuals. Germline loops: CDR1 SQVTM, CDR2 ANQGSEA. The CDR3 sequence is 14 residues long. J was trimmed by 7 bases and V by 4 bases; bases with no gene match: 6. In the study's own analysis: Filtering differed since immunoSEQ provided only junctions, with no quality scores. Sequenced by immunoSEQ multiplex PCR; TCRdb stores in-frame clones only, minus some. The DNA was the basis for D and trimming; V, J and clone size are from that table. The table lists about 600,000 clones, around 81% of them singletons. The healthy adult donors were HIV-negative and reported no recent acute infections or vaccinations. All the donors were Caucasian adults who lived in Nashville, Tennessee.

J is TRBJ2-1 and V is TRBV29-1; TRBD2 agrees at 11 bases. This receptor was taken from a woman in her thirties or forties in good health. Some clones in this sample may be carry-over from other donors' samples. The sample comprised PBMCs. The CDR3 here is CSVAPLAGANEQFF. CDR3 bases: TGCAGCGTTGCCCCACTAGCGGGAGCTAATGAGCAGTTCTTC.